This T cell receptor (beta chain) originates from a study of T cells after yellow fever vaccination. TCRdb itself ran the 5' RACE reads through MiXCR, one entry per CDR3 protein. The sample yields 500,000 to 650,000 distinct CDR3 sequences, 9% to 15% seen once. This clonotype turned up a few times. CDR1 and CDR2 (germline): SQVTM, ANQGSEA. V was shortened by 4 bases and J by 3 bases, with 19 bases between the two germline ends. The CDR3 sequence is 15 residues long. The chain is built from TRBV29-1 and TRBJ2-7; D may be TRBD1 (6 bases). This receptor was identified in a man in his thirties or forties who received the YFV17D yellow fever vaccine. Sequenced material: PBMCs, taken on the day of the yellow fever booster vaccination. The CDR3 bases are TGCAGCGTTGGGGCCGGGACAAGGGCTTTCTACGAGCAGTACTTC. Translated: CSVGAGTRAFYEQYF.